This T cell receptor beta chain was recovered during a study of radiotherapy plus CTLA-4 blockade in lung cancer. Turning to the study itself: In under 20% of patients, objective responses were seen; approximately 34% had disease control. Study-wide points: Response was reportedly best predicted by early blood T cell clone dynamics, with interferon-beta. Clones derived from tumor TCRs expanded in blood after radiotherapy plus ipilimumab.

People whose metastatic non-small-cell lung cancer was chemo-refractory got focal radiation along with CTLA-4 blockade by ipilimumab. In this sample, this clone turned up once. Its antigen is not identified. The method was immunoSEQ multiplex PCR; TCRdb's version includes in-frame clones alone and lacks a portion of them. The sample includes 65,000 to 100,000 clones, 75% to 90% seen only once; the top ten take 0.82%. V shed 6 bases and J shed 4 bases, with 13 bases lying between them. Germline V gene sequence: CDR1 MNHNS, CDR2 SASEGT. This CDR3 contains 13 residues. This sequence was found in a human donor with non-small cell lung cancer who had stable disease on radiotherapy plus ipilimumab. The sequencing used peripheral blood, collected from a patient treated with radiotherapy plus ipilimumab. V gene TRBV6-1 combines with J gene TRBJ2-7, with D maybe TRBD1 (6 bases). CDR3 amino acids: CASREQGRYEQYF. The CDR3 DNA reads TGTGCCAGCAGGGAACAGGGAAGGTACGAGCAGTACTTC.